This entry lists 21 T cell receptor beta chains sequenced from one sample in a study of regulatory T cells in long-lasting Graves disease listed by TCRdb under 2021. The time point label on this specimen signifies: newly diagnosed GD, antithyroid drugs for less than 3 months. For both TCR sequencing and RNA sequencing, RNA was extracted from PBMCs using TRIzol. To prepare the library, multiplex PCR was applied. The sequencing machine was an Illumina HiSeq 4000. To build TCR beta libraries, CDR3 regions were amplified by Arm-PCR using iRepertoire HTBI primers. In TCRdb, the public reads were trimmed at Q25 with fastp and aligned with MiXCR, with productive beta chains retained. One record per CDR3 amino acid sequence lists the most common genes and DNA. This sample gives approximately 210,000 distinct CDR3 sequences in total; approximately 20% of them show up just once. The ten biggest clones cover roughly a fifth of the sample.

The sample in question was peripheral blood mononuclear cells (PBMCs), obtained at new diagnosis, from a patient treated with antithyroid drugs. Receptors originate from a female donor with Graves disease.

This clonotype was seen at least ten times. This chain uses TRBV9 with TRBJ2-7; 7 positions agree with TRBD2. Looked up from germline, CDR1 is SGDLS and CDR2 is YYNGEE. The CDR3 spans 13 residues. Trimming at V came to 4 bases and at J to 1 base, leaving 2 bases not matched to a gene. CDR3 bases: TGTGCCAGCAGCCAGCGGGGTTCCTACGAGCAGTACTTC. Amino acids: CASSQRGSYEQYF.

V gene TRBV20-1 combines with J gene TRBJ2-7; 7 nucleotides line up with TRBD2. There are 14 residues in the CDR3. Germline loops: CDR1 DFQATT, CDR2 SNEGSKA (reference sequence). V trimming: 3 bases; J trimming: 2 bases; junction bases outside the gene matches: 7. In DNA, the CDR3 is TGCAGTGCTAGCGGAGCGGGAAGGACCTACGAGCAGTACTTC. Protein product: CSASGAGRTYEQYF.

This clonotype showed up many times. The chain combines TRBV27 with TRBJ1-5; 7 positions agree with TRBD1. Germline CDR1 is MNHEY and CDR2 is SMNVEV (reference sequence). The CDR3 is 15 amino acids. Trimming at V came to 6 bases and at J to 2 bases, leaving 7 bases not matched to a gene. CDR3 coding DNA: TGTGCCAGCAGCAAATCAACAGGGGGCAATCAGCCCCAGCATTTT. This codes for CASSKSTGGNQPQHF.

For this clonotype: Given a much more abundant clone one base away, this may be a read error. The CDR3 DNA reads as TGTGCCAGCAGCCCGACGAAGGAAAGCACCATATATTTT. Translation: CASSPTKESTIYF. J is TRBJ1-3 and V is TRBV7-3; the D is unclear. Germline CDR1 is SGHTA and CDR2 is FQGTGA. CDR3 size: 13 residues. Trimming cost V 5 bases and J 9 bases, with 14 bases left between them.

Note on this clonotype: With a much larger clone just one base away, this may be a read error. The gene calls are TRBV20-1 and TRBJ2-7, with D tentatively TRBD2 (6 bases). The length of the CDR3 is 16 residues. V was cut by 6 bases and J by 7 bases, with 28 bases left in between. Germline lookup yields CDR1 DFQATT and CDR2 SNEGSKA (reference sequence). DNA for the CDR3: TGCAGTGCCCCCCCACATGGCGGGAAAACATACAATGAGCAGTACTTC. It yields the protein CSAPPHGGKTYNEQYF.

This clonotype was observed at least ten times. V is TRBV7-2 and J is TRBJ2-3; TRBD2 matches at 12 bases. CDR1 is SGHTA, CDR2 FQGNSA, per germline. This CDR3 contains 20 residues. Trimming removed 4 bases from V and 0 bases from J; junction bases left unmatched: 14. CDR3 coding DNA: TGTGCCAGCAGCTCCCCTTTTGGCGGACTAGCGGGACCTAGCACAGATACGCAGTATTTT. This gives the protein CASSSPFGGLAGPSTDTQYF. The whole variable domain, remainder taken from reference TRBV7-2 and TRBJ2-3, is GAGVSQSPSNKVTEKGKDVELRCDPISGHTALYWYRQSLGQGLEFLIYFQGNSAPDKSGLPSDRFSAERTGGSVSTLTIQRTQQEDSAVYLCASSSPFGGLAGPSTDTQYFGPGTRLTVL.

On this clonotype: Being one base from a much bigger clone, this may be a read error. This chain joins TRBV7-9 and TRBJ2-5; D remains ambiguous. The germline V gene has CDR1 SEHNR and CDR2 FQNEAQ (reference sequence). The CDR3 totals 15 residues. The chain's CDR3 is CTSSTVDTYQETQYF. CDR3 nucleotides: TGTACCAGCAGCACCGTTGACACGTACCAAGAGACCCAGTACTTC.

At least ten counts were recorded for this clonotype. The chain combines TRBV2 with TRBJ1-2, with 9 bases identical to TRBD1. In germline, CDR1 is SNHLY, CDR2 FYNNEI. J was trimmed by 7 bases and V by 3 bases; bases with no gene match: 6. The CDR3 runs to 14 residues. The CDR3: CASSDGDRVSGYTF. In DNA form, the CDR3 reads TGTGCCAGCAGTGATGGGGACAGGGTTTCTGGCTACACCTTC.

This clonotype appeared many times. The gene calls are TRBV19 and TRBJ1-5; TRBD1 is a possible D gene (5 bases). The CDR3 totals 15 residues. From germline, CDR1 is LNHDA and CDR2 SQIVND (reference sequence). V dropped 1 base and J dropped 7 bases, with 14 bases sitting between them. CDR3: CASSIVQGKRQPQHF. Written as DNA, the CDR3 is TGTGCCAGTAGTATAGTCCAGGGCAAAAGGCAGCCCCAGCATTTT. The whole variable domain, filled in from reference TRBV19 and TRBJ1-5, reads DGGITQSPKYLFRKEGQNVTLSCEQNLNHDAMYWYRQDPGQGLRLIYYSQIVNDFQKGDIAEGYSVSREKKESFPLTVTSAQKNPTAFYLCASSIVQGKRQPQHFGDGTRLSIL.

This clonotype was counted at least ten times. The chain is built from TRBV6-1 and TRBJ2-5, with a tentative D call TRBD1 (5 bases). From germline, CDR1 is MNHNS and CDR2 SASEGT. V dropped 5 bases and J dropped 3 bases, with 19 bases sitting between them. The CDR3 runs 16 residues. Written as DNA, the CDR3 is TGTGCCAGCAGTAATCGTTGGGGCTGGTCGGAAGAGACCCAGTACTTC. Translated, it gives CASSNRWGWSEETQYF.

This chain uses TRBV12-3 or TRBV12-4 with TRBJ2-1; a weak D match, TRBD1 (6 bases). V lost 7 bases and J lost 4, with 17 bases in between. The CDR3 runs 15 residues. CDR3 protein: CASNWQGSLYNEQFF. The CDR3 region has the DNA TGTGCCAGCAACTGGCAGGGGTCCTTATACAATGAGCAGTTCTTC.

This clonotype was seen ten or more times. The genes are TRBV19 and TRBJ2-3; possibly TRBD1 for D (6 bases). The V end was cut by 5 bases, the J end by 4 bases, with 16 bases between. Germline V CDR1 and CDR2: LNHDA, SQIVND (reference sequence). This CDR3 contains 15 residues. The CDR3 region is CASSGRQGLADTQYF. The CDR3 DNA follows: TGTGCCAGTAGTGGTCGGCAGGGGTTGGCAGATACGCAGTATTTT.

A remark on this clonotype: A read error may be the cause here, since a much bigger clone is one base away. The chain joins TRBV7-9 to TRBJ2-7; the match to TRBD2 covers 8 bases. The J segment lost 7 bases and the V segment lost 7 bases, leaving 12 bases of the junction unmatched. The CDR3 sequence is 14 residues long. The germline V gene has CDR1 SEHNR and CDR2 FQNEAQ (reference sequence). CDR3 nucleotide sequence: TGTGCCAGCACGCCGGGACTAGGATCGGGTGAGCAGTACTTC. It encodes CASTPGLGSGEQYF.

About this clonotype itself: It differs at one base from a far larger clone, so likely a read error. This chain's CDR3 is CASRQTANTEAFF. The CDR3 DNA is TGTGCCAGCAGGCAGACAGCGAACACTGAAGCTTTCTTT. This chain links TRBV2 with TRBJ1-1; perhaps TRBD1 as D (5 bases). CDR1 is SNHLY and CDR2 is FYNNEI in the germline V gene. The CDR3 contains 13 residues. Trimming left V 6 bases short and J 1 base short, with 9 bases between.

This clonotype was recorded many times. The V call is TRBV12-3 or TRBV12-4, the J call TRBJ2-5; D perhaps matches TRBD1 (5 bases). This CDR3 spans 14 amino acids. Between the trimmed V and J ends, which lost 5 bases and 5 bases, there was a span of 15 bases. CDR3 residues: CASSLFAGLETQYF. For the CDR3, the DNA is TGTGCCAGCAGTCTTTTCGCAGGGCTGGAGACCCAGTACTTC.

This clonotype turned up a few times. A much more abundant neighbour one base away suggests this may be a read error. The rearrangement joins TRBV2 to TRBJ2-7; D unclear. Germline assignment: CDR1 SNHLY and CDR2 FYNNEI. This CDR3 comprises 12 residues. The CDR3, as DNA: TGTGCCAGCAGTGGACAACCGGGCGAGCGGTACTTC. This codes for CASSGQPGERYF.

This clonotype was found many times. The chain has TRBV11-2 and TRBJ1-1; no clear D. This CDR3 has 13 amino acids. Germline V lookup: CDR1 SGHAT, CDR2 FQNNGV. V dropped 3 bases and J dropped 5 bases, with 10 bases sitting between them. CDR3: CASSFRLGTEAFF. The CDR3 nucleotides are TGTGCCAGCAGCTTTCGTCTCGGTACTGAAGCTTTCTTT.

In its sample, this clonotype was seen many times. This chain links TRBV29-1 with TRBJ1-2; 7 positions agree with TRBD1. J lost 4 bases, V lost 0 bases, and 8 bases had no gene match. The CDR3 has 15 amino acids. Germline-derived CDR1 and CDR2 are SQVTM and ANQGSEA. CDR3 coding DNA: TGCAGCGTTGAAGATCCGAGGGGGCTGGGCTATGGCTACACCTTC. This gives the protein CSVEDPRGLGYGYTF.

This clonotype was recorded at least ten times. The chain combines TRBV7-2 with TRBJ2-3, with a tentative D call TRBD1 (5 bases). Trimming left V 3 bases short and J 5 bases short, with 12 bases between. The CDR3 runs 14 residues. Germline lookup yields CDR1 SGHTA and CDR2 FQGNSA. Here the CDR3 DNA reads TGTGCCAGCAGCTTCGGGCAGGGTGGAGATACGCAGTATTTT. It encodes CASSFGQGGDTQYF.

This clonotype was recorded at least ten times. This rearrangement joins TRBV2 to TRBJ1-4; D not resolved. CDR1 and CDR2 from the germline V gene are SNHLY and FYNNEI. V was trimmed by 5 bases and J by 8 bases, leaving 6 bases between them. The CDR3 contains 11 residues. The CDR3 bases are TGTGCCAGCAGTCCGTCAGAAAAACTGTTTTTT. Residues: CASSPSEKLFF.

This clonotype was recorded many times. This rearrangement joins TRBV2 to TRBJ1-5; 11 bases are shared with TRBD1. Germline V gives CDR1 SNHLY, CDR2 FYNNEI. Losses at the gene ends were 6 bases for V and 3 bases for J; bases not matched to a gene: 7. The CDR3 is 16 amino acids. CDR3 DNA: TGTGCCAGCAGCCGACTGGGACAGGGGGACAATCAGCCCCAGCATTTT. It translates to CASSRLGQGDNQPQHF.